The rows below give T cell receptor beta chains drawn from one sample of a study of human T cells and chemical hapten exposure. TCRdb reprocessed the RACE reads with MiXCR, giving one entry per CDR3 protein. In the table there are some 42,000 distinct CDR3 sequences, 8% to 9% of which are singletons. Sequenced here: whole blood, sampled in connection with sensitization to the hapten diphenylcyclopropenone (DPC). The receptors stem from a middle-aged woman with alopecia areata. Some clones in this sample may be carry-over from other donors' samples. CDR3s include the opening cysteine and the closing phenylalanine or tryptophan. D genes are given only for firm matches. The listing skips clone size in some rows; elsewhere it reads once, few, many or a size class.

DNA: TGTGCCAGCATCGACTCCCTGGAGACCCAGTACTTC
CDR3: CASIDSLETQYF
D: NA
length: 12
size: many
J: TRBJ2-5
V: TRBV25-1

DNA: TGTGCCAGCAGCCCCAACAGGGGGGGCCAGCCCCAGCATTTT
CDR3: CASSPNRGGQPQHF
D: TRBD1
length: 14
size: many
J: TRBJ1-5
V: TRBV12-3/TRBV12-4

DNA: TGCAGCGTTGTAGCGGGGGGGCTGGATGAGCAGTTCTTC
CDR3: CSVVAGGLDEQFF
D: TRBD2
length: 13
size: many
J: TRBJ2-1
V: TRBV29-1

DNA: TGTGCCAGCAACCCCTCCGGGGGCGTTGAATACGGGGAGCTGTTTTTT
CDR3: CASNPSGGVEYGELFF
D: NA
length: 16
size: many
J: TRBJ2-2
V: TRBV4-2

DNA: TGTGCCAGCTCCTTCATGACTGAAGCTTTCTTT
CDR3: CASSFMTEAFF
D: NA
length: 11
size: many
J: TRBJ1-1
V: TRBV18

DNA: TGTGCCAGCAGCGGTTCGGGGGGACTTTACAATGAGCAGTTCTTC
CDR3: CASSGSGGLYNEQFF
D: TRBD2
length: 15
size: NA
J: TRBJ2-1
V: TRBV9

DNA: TGTGCCAGCAGCCAGGGACTAGCGGGGCTTTGGTACTTC
CDR3: CASSQGLAGLWYF
D: TRBD2
length: 13
size: NA
J: TRBJ2-4
V: TRBV5-6

DNA: TGTGCCAGCTCACCCGCGGGACAGGGGAGCAATCAGCCCCAGCATTTT
CDR3: CASSPAGQGSNQPQHF
D: TRBD1
length: 16
size: many
J: TRBJ1-5
V: TRBV18

DNA: TGTGCCAGCAGCGTAGAGTTCTCTGGAAACACCATATATTTT
CDR3: CASSVEFSGNTIYF
D: NA
length: 14
size: NA
J: TRBJ1-3
V: TRBV9

DNA: TGCGCCAGCAGCCTCAGACAGTTCCAAGAGACCCAGTACTTC
CDR3: CASSLRQFQETQYF
D: NA
length: 14
size: many
J: TRBJ2-5
V: TRBV5-1

DNA: TGCGCCAGCAGCCAAGATTTTGGGGGGATGGGAAAACTGTTTTTT
CDR3: CASSQDFGGMGKLFF
D: NA
length: 15
size: many
J: TRBJ1-4
V: TRBV4-3

DNA: TGTGCCAGCAGCCCTAAAGTCGGCGAGACCCAGTACTTC
CDR3: CASSPKVGETQYF
D: NA
length: 13
size: few
J: TRBJ2-5
V: TRBV5-4

DNA: TGTGCCAGCAGTTCAGGGTCCAATCAGCCCCAGCATTTT
CDR3: CASSSGSNQPQHF
D: NA
length: 13
size: many
J: TRBJ1-5
V: TRBV28

DNA: TGTGCCAGCACCCGGGGGACTACCTCCTACGAGCAGTACTTC
CDR3: CASTRGTTSYEQYF
D: TRBD2
length: 14
size: many
J: TRBJ2-7
V: TRBV3-1

DNA: TGCAGTGCTAGACTCACTGTCGGCACTGAAGCTTTCTTT
CDR3: CSARLTVGTEAFF
D: NA
length: 13
size: many
J: TRBJ1-1
V: TRBV20-1

DNA: TGTGCCAGCAGCGAAGGACAGGGTGGCACAGATACGCAGTATTTT
CDR3: CASSEGQGGTDTQYF
D: TRBD1
length: 15
size: many
J: TRBJ2-3
V: TRBV7-3

DNA: TGCGCCAGCAGCCAGAGAGACAGGAACTATAATTCACCCCTCCACTTT
CDR3: CASSQRDRNYNSPLHF
D: NA
length: 16
size: many
J: TRBJ1-6
V: TRBV4-1

DNA: TGTGCCAGCAGTTACGTGCCGACCTATGGCTACACCTTC
CDR3: CASSYVPTYGYTF
D: NA
length: 13
size: many
J: TRBJ1-2
V: TRBV6-2/TRBV6-3

DNA: TGTGCCAGTAGTAGGGACAGCTCCTCTGGGGCCAACGTCCTGACTTTC
CDR3: CASSRDSSSGANVLTF
D: TRBD1
length: 16
size: NA
J: TRBJ2-6
V: TRBV19

DNA: TGCAGCGGGGGATGGAACACCGGGGAGCTGTTTTTT
CDR3: CSGGWNTGELFF
D: NA
length: 12
size: many
J: TRBJ2-2
V: TRBV29-1

DNA: TGCAGCTTGAGGGAGGTGGATACGCAGTATTTT
CDR3: CSLREVDTQYF
D: NA
length: 11
size: NA
J: TRBJ2-3
V: TRBV29-1

DNA: TGTGCCAGCAGCCCCGGGCACGACGTATTTTCGAACACCGGGGAGCTGTTTTTT
CDR3: CASSPGHDVFSNTGELFF
D: NA
length: 18
size: NA
J: TRBJ2-2
V: TRBV9

DNA: TGCGCCAGCAGCTACCCCCAGGGCACCGGGGAGCTGTTTTTT
CDR3: CASSYPQGTGELFF
D: NA
length: 14
size: many
J: TRBJ2-2
V: TRBV5-1

DNA: TGTGCCAGCAGTCTACAGGCGGGTACAGGGGCCAACGTCCTGACTTTC
CDR3: CASSLQAGTGANVLTF
D: NA
length: 16
size: NA
J: TRBJ2-6
V: TRBV6-5

DNA: TGTGCCAGCCCTGTGGCGGGGGAAGAGACCCAGTACTTC
CDR3: CASPVAGEETQYF
D: TRBD2
length: 13
size: few
J: TRBJ2-5
V: TRBV12-3/TRBV12-4

DNA: TGTGCCTGGAGTCCTATTCTCAAGTGGAGCGGCTACACCTTC
CDR3: CAWSPILKWSGYTF
D: NA
length: 14
size: NA
J: TRBJ1-2
V: TRBV30

DNA: TGTGCCAGCAGTGGTTCGGACAGCCCCTACGAGCAGTACTTC
CDR3: CASSGSDSPYEQYF
D: NA
length: 14
size: many
J: TRBJ2-7
V: TRBV6-1

DNA: TGCGCCAGCAGCACCCGGACAGGCACAGATACGCAGTATTTT
CDR3: CASSTRTGTDTQYF
D: NA
length: 14
size: many
J: TRBJ2-3
V: TRBV5-1

DNA: TGTGCCAGCAGCTTAGCGCCACTACAGCTCTCTGGAAACACCATATATTTT
CDR3: CASSLAPLQLSGNTIYF
D: NA
length: 17
size: many
J: TRBJ1-3
V: TRBV7-6

DNA: TGCGCCAGCAGCTTGGGTTTAACCGGATTCGCCCAAGAGACCCAGTACTTC
CDR3: CASSLGLTGFAQETQYF
D: NA
length: 17
size: few
J: TRBJ2-5
V: TRBV5-1

DNA: TGTGCCATCAGTTCTCAGACCGGGACCGTTAACTATGGCTACACCTTC
CDR3: CAISSQTGTVNYGYTF
D: NA
length: 16
size: many
J: TRBJ1-2
V: TRBV10-3

DNA: TGTGCCAGCAGCCCACAGGGATGGGGCTACGAGCAGTACTTC
CDR3: CASSPQGWGYEQYF
D: NA
length: 14
size: NA
J: TRBJ2-7
V: TRBV9

DNA: TGTGCCAGCTCACCACTTACTACAGAAAAGAACACTGAAGCTTTCTTT
CDR3: CASSPLTTEKNTEAFF
D: NA
length: 16
size: many
J: TRBJ1-1
V: TRBV18